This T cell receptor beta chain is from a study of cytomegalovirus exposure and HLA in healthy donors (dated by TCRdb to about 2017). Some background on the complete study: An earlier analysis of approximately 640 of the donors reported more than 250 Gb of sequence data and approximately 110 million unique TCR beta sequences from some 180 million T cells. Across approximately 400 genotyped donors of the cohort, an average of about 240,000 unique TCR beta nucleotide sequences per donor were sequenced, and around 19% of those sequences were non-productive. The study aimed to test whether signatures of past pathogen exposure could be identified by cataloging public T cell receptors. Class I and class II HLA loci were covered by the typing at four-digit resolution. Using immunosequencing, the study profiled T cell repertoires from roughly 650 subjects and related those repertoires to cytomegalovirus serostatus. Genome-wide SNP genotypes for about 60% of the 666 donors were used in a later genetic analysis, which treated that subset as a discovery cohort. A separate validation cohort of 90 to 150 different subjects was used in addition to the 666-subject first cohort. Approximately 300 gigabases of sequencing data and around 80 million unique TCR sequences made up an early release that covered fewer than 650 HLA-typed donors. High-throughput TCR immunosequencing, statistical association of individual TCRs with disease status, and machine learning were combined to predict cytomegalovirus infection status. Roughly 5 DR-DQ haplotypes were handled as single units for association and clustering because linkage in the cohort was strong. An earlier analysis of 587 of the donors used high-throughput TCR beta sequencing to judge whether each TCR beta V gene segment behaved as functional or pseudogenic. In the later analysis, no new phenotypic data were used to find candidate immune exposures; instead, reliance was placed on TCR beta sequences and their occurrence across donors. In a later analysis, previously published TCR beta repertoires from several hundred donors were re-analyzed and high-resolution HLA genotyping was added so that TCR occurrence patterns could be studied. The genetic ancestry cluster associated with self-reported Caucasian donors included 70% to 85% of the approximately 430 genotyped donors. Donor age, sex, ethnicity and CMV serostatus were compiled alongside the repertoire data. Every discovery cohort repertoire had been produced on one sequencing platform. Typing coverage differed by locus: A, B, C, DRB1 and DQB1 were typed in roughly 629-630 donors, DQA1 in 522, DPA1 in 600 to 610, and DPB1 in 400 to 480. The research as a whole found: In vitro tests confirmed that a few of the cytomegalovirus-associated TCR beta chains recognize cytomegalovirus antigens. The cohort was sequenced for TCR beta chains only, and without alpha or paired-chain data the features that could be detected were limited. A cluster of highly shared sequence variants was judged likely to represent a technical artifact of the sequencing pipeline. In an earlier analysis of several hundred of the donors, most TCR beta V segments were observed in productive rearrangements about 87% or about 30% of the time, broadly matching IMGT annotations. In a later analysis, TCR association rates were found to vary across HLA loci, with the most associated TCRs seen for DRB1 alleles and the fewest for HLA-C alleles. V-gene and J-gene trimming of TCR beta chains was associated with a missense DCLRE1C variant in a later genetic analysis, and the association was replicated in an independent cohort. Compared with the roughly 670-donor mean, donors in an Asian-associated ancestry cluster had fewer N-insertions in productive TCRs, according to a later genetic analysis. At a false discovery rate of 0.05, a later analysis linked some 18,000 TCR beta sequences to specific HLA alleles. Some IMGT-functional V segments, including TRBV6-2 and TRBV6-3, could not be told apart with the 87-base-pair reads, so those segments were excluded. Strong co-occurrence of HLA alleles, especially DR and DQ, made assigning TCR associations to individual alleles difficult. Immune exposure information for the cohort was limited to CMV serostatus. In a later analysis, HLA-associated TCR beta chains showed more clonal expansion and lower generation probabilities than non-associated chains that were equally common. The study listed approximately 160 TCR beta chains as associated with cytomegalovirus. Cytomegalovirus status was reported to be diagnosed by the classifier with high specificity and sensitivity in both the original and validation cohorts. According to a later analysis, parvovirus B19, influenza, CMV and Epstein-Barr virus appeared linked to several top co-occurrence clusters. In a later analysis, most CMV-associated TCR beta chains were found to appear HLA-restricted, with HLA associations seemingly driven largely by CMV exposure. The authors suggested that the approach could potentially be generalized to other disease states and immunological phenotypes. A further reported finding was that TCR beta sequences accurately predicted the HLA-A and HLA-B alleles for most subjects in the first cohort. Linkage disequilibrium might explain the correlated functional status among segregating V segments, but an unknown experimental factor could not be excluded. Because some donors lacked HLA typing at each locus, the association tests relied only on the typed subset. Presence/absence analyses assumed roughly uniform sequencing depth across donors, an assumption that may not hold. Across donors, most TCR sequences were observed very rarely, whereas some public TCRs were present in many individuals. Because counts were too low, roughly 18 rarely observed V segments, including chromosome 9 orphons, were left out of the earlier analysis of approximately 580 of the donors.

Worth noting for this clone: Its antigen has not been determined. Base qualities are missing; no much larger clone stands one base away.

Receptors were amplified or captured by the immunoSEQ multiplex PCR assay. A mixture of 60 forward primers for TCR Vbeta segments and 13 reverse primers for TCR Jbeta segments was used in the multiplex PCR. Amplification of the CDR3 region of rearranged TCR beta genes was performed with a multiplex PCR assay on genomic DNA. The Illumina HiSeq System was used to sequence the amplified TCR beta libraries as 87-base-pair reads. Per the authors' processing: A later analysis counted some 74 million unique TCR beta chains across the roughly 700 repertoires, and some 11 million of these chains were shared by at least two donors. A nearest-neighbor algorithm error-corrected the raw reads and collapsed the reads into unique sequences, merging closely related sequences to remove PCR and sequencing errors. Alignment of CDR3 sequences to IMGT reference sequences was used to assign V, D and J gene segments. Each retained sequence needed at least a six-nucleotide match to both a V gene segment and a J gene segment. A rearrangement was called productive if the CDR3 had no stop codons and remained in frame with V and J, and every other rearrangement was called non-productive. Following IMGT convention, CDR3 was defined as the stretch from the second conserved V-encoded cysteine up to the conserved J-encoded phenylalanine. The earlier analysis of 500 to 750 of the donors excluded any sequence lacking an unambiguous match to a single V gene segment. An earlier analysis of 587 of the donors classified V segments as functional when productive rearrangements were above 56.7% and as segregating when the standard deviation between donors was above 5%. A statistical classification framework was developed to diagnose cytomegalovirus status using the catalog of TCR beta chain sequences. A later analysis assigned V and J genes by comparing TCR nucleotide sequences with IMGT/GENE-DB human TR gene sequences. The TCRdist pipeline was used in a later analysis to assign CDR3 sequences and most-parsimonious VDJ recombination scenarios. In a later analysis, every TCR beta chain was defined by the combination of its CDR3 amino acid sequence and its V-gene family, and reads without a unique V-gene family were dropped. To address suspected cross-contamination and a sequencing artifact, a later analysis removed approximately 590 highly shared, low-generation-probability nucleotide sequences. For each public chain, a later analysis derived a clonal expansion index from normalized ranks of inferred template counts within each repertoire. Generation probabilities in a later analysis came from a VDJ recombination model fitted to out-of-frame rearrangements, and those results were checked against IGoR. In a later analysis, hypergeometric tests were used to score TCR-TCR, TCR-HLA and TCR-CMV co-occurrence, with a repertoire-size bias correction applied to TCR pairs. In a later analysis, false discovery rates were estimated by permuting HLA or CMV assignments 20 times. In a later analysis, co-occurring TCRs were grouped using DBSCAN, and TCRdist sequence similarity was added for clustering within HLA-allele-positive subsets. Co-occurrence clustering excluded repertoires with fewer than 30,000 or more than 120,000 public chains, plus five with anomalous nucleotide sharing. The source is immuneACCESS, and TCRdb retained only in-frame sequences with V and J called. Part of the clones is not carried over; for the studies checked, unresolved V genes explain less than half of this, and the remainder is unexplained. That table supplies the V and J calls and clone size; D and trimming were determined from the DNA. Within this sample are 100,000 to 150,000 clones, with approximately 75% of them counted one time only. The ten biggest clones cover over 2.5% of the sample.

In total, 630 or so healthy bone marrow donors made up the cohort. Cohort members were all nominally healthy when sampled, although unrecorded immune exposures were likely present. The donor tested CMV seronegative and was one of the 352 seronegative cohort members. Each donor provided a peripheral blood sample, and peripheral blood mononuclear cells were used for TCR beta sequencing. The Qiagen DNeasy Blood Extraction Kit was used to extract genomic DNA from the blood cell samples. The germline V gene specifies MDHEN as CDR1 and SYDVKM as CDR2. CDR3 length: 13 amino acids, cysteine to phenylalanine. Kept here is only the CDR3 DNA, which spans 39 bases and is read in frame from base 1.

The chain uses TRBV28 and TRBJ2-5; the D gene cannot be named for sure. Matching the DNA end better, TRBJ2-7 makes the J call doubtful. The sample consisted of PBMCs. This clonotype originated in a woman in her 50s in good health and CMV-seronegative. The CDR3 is CASSFGGSYEQYF. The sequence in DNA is TGTGCCAGCAGTTTCGGCGGCTCCTACGAGCAGTACTTC.